These T cell receptor beta chains were read from a single sample in a study of shared clonotypes between healthy human individuals. Produced via immunoSEQ multiplex PCR; TCRdb's table is partial and in-frame only. The sample consists of about 2.1 million clones, roughly 91% of them appearing once. Source material: naive CD8+ T cells from PBMCs. All receptors derive from a man aged 18 to 30 in good health. Some clones in this sample may be carry-over from other donors' samples. The CDR3 runs from the conserved cysteine through the conserved F or W. The D gene is left open where the match is weak. The size field is filled for only some rows; it gives once, few, many or a size class.

CDR3: CASTSTGGTEAFF
DNA: TGTGCCAGTACTTCGACAGGGGGGACTGAAGCTTTCTTT
size: NA
J: TRBJ1-1
D: TRBD1
V: TRBV19

CDR3: CASTSRTGDSYEQYF
DNA: TGTGCCAGCACCTCCCGGACAGGGGACTCCTACGAGCAGTACTTC
size: NA
J: TRBJ2-7
D: NA
V: TRBV21-1

CDR3: CASSHRTGYEQYF
DNA: TGCGCCAGCAGCCACCGGACAGGGTACGAGCAGTACTTC
size: NA
J: TRBJ2-7
D: TRBD1
V: TRBV4-1

CDR3: CASSSQTGLEWEQYF
DNA: TGCGCCAGCAGCTCACAGACAGGGCTCGAGTGGGAGCAGTACTTC
size: NA
J: TRBJ2-7
D: TRBD1
V: TRBV5-1

CDR3: CASGNARDNPNNEQFF
DNA: TGTGCCAGCGGAAACGCCCGGGACAACCCTAACAATGAGCAGTTCTTC
size: NA
J: TRBJ2-1
D: NA
V: TRBV7-9

CDR3: CASSFDREHYEQYF
DNA: TGTGCCAGCAGCTTTGACAGGGAGCACTACGAGCAGTACTTC
size: NA
J: TRBJ2-7
D: TRBD1
V: TRBV7-8

CDR3: CASRAVGFVWDTTEGANVLTF
DNA: TGTGCCAGTAGGGCCGTGGGGTTTGTATGGGACACCACGGAAGGGGCCAACGTCCTGACTTTC
size: NA
J: TRBJ2-6
D: NA
V: TRBV19

CDR3: CASTSTGNEQFF
DNA: TGCGCCAGCACAAGTACAGGGAATGAGCAGTTCTTC
size: NA
J: TRBJ2-1
D: NA
V: TRBV5-1

CDR3: CASSFTGLSTDTQYF
DNA: TGTGCCAGCAGCTTCACAGGCTTAAGCACAGATACGCAGTATTTT
size: NA
J: TRBJ2-3
D: NA
V: TRBV9

CDR3: CSAQKAGLPYEQYF
DNA: TGCAGCGCCCAAAAGGCAGGACTCCCCTACGAGCAGTACTTC
size: NA
J: TRBJ2-7
D: NA
V: TRBV29-1

CDR3: CASSPSGDGEQYF
DNA: TGCGCCAGCAGCCCAAGTGGTGATGGGGAGCAGTACTTC
size: few
J: TRBJ2-7
D: NA
V: TRBV4-1

CDR3: CASSDVLAGATNEKLFF
DNA: TGTGCCAGCAGTGATGTCTTAGCAGGGGCAACTAATGAAAAACTGTTTTTT
size: once
J: TRBJ1-4
D: NA
V: TRBV6-1

CDR3: CAASVRQNYEQYF
DNA: TGTGCCGCCAGCGTCCGGCAGAACTACGAGCAGTACTTC
size: NA
J: TRBJ2-7
D: NA
V: TRBV28

CDR3: CASSLNPPSGGWNEQFF
DNA: TGCGCCAGCAGCTTGAACCCACCGAGCGGGGGTTGGAATGAGCAGTTCTTC
size: NA
J: TRBJ2-1
D: TRBD2
V: TRBV5-1

CDR3: CASSHGGRLAGETQYF
DNA: TGTGCCAGCAGCCACGGAGGCCGACTAGCGGGGGAGACCCAGTACTTC
size: NA
J: TRBJ2-5
D: TRBD2
V: TRBV11-2

CDR3: CASSPIIGSEAFNYGYTF
DNA: TGTGCCAGCAGTCCTATCATTGGCTCAGAAGCTTTTAACTATGGCTACACCTTC
size: NA
J: TRBJ1-2
D: NA
V: TRBV28

CDR3: CASSQDPRATGELFF
DNA: TGCGCCAGCAGCCAAGATCCACGGGCCACCGGGGAGCTGTTTTTT
size: NA
J: TRBJ2-2
D: NA
V: TRBV4-3

CDR3: CASSQDTVAEESGYNEQFF
DNA: TGCGCCAGCAGCCAAGATACTGTAGCGGAGGAAAGCGGGTACAATGAGCAGTTCTTC
size: once
J: TRBJ2-1
D: NA
V: TRBV4-3

CDR3: CASPLREGDNEQFF
DNA: TGTGCCAGCCCCTTGCGGGAGGGGGACAATGAGCAGTTCTTC
size: once
J: TRBJ2-1
D: TRBD2
V: TRBV2

CDR3: CASSSSPRSGSTDTQYF
DNA: TGCGCCAGCAGCTCCTCTCCCAGGAGCGGGAGCACAGATACGCAGTATTTT
size: NA
J: TRBJ2-3
D: NA
V: TRBV5-1

CDR3: CASSVGTSNYEQYF
DNA: TGTGCCAGCAGCGTAGGGACCTCGAACTACGAGCAGTACTTC
size: NA
J: TRBJ2-7
D: NA
V: TRBV9

CDR3: CASSRRRGGGQPQHF
DNA: TGTGCCAGCAGCCGGAGACGGGGGGGCGGTCAGCCCCAGCATTTT
size: once
J: TRBJ1-5
D: NA
V: TRBV4-2

CDR3: CASSLFSGELFF
DNA: TGTGCCAGCAGCTTATTTTCCGGGGAGCTGTTTTTT
size: once
J: TRBJ2-2
D: NA
V: TRBV7-6

CDR3: CASSLEVGWEQYF
DNA: TGTGCCAGCAGCTTAGAGGTGGGCTGGGAGCAGTACTTC
size: NA
J: TRBJ2-7
D: NA
V: TRBV7-9

CDR3: CASSVSKLLGNEKLFF
DNA: TGTGCCAGCAGCGTCTCAAAGCTGTTGGGGAATGAAAAACTGTTTTTT
size: NA
J: TRBJ1-4
D: NA
V: TRBV11-2

CDR3: CASSNTRLELEQFF
DNA: TGTGCCAGTAGTAATACCCGGCTAGAACTTGAGCAGTTCTTC
size: NA
J: TRBJ2-1
D: NA
V: TRBV19

CDR3: CASTTGQGYGYTF
DNA: TGTGCCAGTACCACTGGGCAGGGGTATGGCTACACCTTC
size: few
J: TRBJ1-2
D: NA
V: TRBV19

CDR3: CASSTWTSGSADTQYF
DNA: TGTGCCAGTAGTACGTGGACTAGCGGGAGTGCAGATACGCAGTATTTT
size: NA
J: TRBJ2-3
D: TRBD2
V: TRBV19

CDR3: CASSQGRDRVIGYTF
DNA: TGCGCCAGCAGCCAAGGCCGGGACAGGGTCATTGGCTACACCTTC
size: NA
J: TRBJ1-2
D: TRBD1
V: TRBV4-1

CDR3: CASSTDMPGYTF
DNA: TGTGCCAGCAGCACCGACATGCCTGGCTACACCTTC
size: NA
J: TRBJ1-2
D: NA
V: TRBV7-9

CDR3: CASSESLASLYEQYF
DNA: TGTGCCAGCAGTGAATCACTAGCGAGCCTCTACGAGCAGTACTTC
size: NA
J: TRBJ2-7
D: TRBD2
V: TRBV2

CDR3: CASSYTDRGPTEAFF
DNA: TGTGCCAGCAGTTACACAGACAGGGGGCCGACTGAAGCTTTCTTT
size: NA
J: TRBJ1-1
D: TRBD1
V: TRBV6-6

CDR3: CASSFTENTEAFF
DNA: TGTGCCAGCAGCTTTACAGAGAACACTGAAGCTTTCTTT
size: NA
J: TRBJ1-1
D: NA
V: TRBV11-3

CDR3: CASSLRDRGPDEKLFF
DNA: TGTGCCAGCAGCTTAAGGGACAGGGGGCCGGATGAAAAACTGTTTTTT
size: once
J: TRBJ1-4
D: TRBD1
V: TRBV7-2

CDR3: CSVEAATGGPYEQYF
DNA: TGCAGCGTTGAAGCCGCGACGGGCGGTCCCTACGAGCAGTACTTC
size: NA
J: TRBJ2-7
D: NA
V: TRBV29-1